The rows below give T cell receptor beta chains drawn from one sample of a study of shared clonotypes between healthy human individuals. Assay: immunoSEQ multiplex PCR; the TCRdb copy retains only in-frame clones and omits some. The table shows 450,000 to 600,000 clones, with around 79% occurring only once. The source material was PBMCs. The receptors derive from a woman aged 35 to 49 in good health. Some clones in this sample may be carry-over from other donors' samples. Both conserved end residues are part of each CDR3. D genes are given only for firm matches. Clone size is given for some rows only: seen once, a few or many times, or a class if the clone is expanded.

clone_size d_call j_call v_call cdr3_nt cdr3_aa
. . TRBJ1-4 TRBV29-1 TGCAGCGTTGAAGTGGACAGTGGGGAAAAACTGTTTTTT CSVEVDSGEKLFF
. TRBD2 TRBJ2-2 TRBV2 TGTGCCAGCATTCCGAGCGGGACCACGAACACCGGGGAGCTGTTTTTT CASIPSGTTNTGELFF
. TRBD2 TRBJ2-1 TRBV7-8 TGTGCCAGCAGCTTGCGGGAGAAGTACAATGAGCAGTTCTTC CASSLREKYNEQFF
. TRBD1 TRBJ2-5 TRBV7-7 TGTGCTAGCAGCTTAGACAGGGAAGAGACCCAGTACTTC CASSLDREETQYF
. . TRBJ2-1 TRBV19 TGTGCCAGTAGTACCTTACAGGGCTTCTCCTACAATGAGCAGTTCTTC CASSTLQGFSYNEQFF
few . TRBJ2-7 TRBV5-1 TGCGCCAGCAGCACGGACGGTTCGTCTTCCTACGAGCAGTACTTC CASSTDGSSSYEQYF
. TRBD2 TRBJ2-5 TRBV27 TGTGCCAGCAGTTCAACTAGCGGTATCTTGGGAGAGACCCAGTACTTC CASSSTSGILGETQYF
. . TRBJ1-5 TRBV5-5 TGTGCCAGCAGCTTGGCGGGGGGGCAGCCCCAGCATTTT CASSLAGGQPQHF
. TRBD1 TRBJ2-7 TRBV5-1 TGCGCCAGCAGCTTGTTCCCTGGACAGGGCGACGAGCAGTACTTC CASSLFPGQGDEQYF
. TRBD2 TRBJ2-5 TRBV5-5 TGTGCCAGCAGCTGGGCGGGGGATGAGACCCAGTACTTC CASSWAGDETQYF
. TRBD2 TRBJ2-1 TRBV11-3 TGTGCCAGCAGCCCAGGGGGACTAGCGGTCTACAATGAGCAGTTCTTC CASSPGGLAVYNEQFF
once . TRBJ2-1 TRBV6-5 TGTGCCAGCAGCGCCCTACTAGGGTCCGATGAGCAGTTCTTC CASSALLGSDEQFF
. TRBD1 TRBJ2-7 TRBV27 TGTGCCAGCAGTTATCGACAGGGTTACGAGCAGTACTTC CASSYRQGYEQYF